This T cell receptor (beta chain) was observed in a study of blood T cell repertoires in COVID-19. Overall study: Collection of acute and convalescent COVID-19 samples took place in the United States, Italy and Spain. Sample material is recorded as cDNA or gDNA derived from T cells, B-cell-depleted T cells, or PBMCs.

In the authors' methods: Reference gene primer amplification yielded estimated nucleated cell counts. TCRdb's copy holds only in-frame clones and misses some; the assay was immunoSEQ multiplex PCR. D and trimming were read from the DNA, whereas the V and J calls and clone size are those reported in that table. The repertoire includes 84,000 or so clones, about 83% of them detected once, and roughly 45% sits in the top ten. The V gene's germline CDR1 is MNHEY and CDR2 SVGEGT. The length of the CDR3 is 19 residues. V lost 5 bases to trimming and J lost 2 bases; unmatched junction nucleotides: 18. This clonotype originated in a human donor in a cohort sampled during active COVID-19. The rearrangement links TRBV6-2 or TRBV6-3 to TRBJ2-1; 7 bases align to TRBD2. Specimen: peripheral blood. CDR3 protein: CASSASPFSRTRAYNEQFF. Here the CDR3 DNA reads TGTGCCAGCAGTGCATCTCCGTTCTCGAGGACTAGGGCCTACAATGAGCAGTTCTTC.